The 15 T cell receptor beta chains listed next were all sequenced from one sample in a study of control samples from healthy donors and cancer patients (dated by TCRdb to 2018 to 2021). Libraries came from the immunoSEQ multiplex PCR assay. TCRdb carries this immuneACCESS record with in-frame sequences only. Its versions omit some clonotypes, under half of them owing to an unresolved V gene in the studies checked, with the rest unexplained. The sample table records approximately 63,000 clones; 85% of these occur just once. The ten largest clones represent about 5% of the sample. Sequenced sample: blood. These receptors were obtained from a middle-aged man in good health.

In this sample, this clone turned up once. This sequence joins TRBV5-1 and TRBJ2-3; D may be TRBD2 (7 bases). The CDR3 extends over 15 amino acids. Germline V CDR1 and CDR2: SGHRS, YFSETQ. Trimming stripped 7 bases from V and 2 bases from J, with 17 bases between. Here the CDR3 reads CASFVGGRDTDTQYF. CDR3 bases: TGCGCCAGCTTCGTGGGGGGGCGAGACACAGATACGCAGTATTTT. Full variable domain (outside the CDR3, taken from reference TRBV5-1 and TRBJ2-3): KAGVTQTPRYLIKTRGQQVTLSCSPISGHRSVSWYQQTPGQGLQFLFEYFSETQRNKGNFPGRFSGRQFSNSRSEMNVSTLELGDSALYLCASFVGGRDTDTQYFGPGTRLTVL.

The chain carries TRBV19 and TRBJ2-1; 8 bases map to TRBD2. CDR3 length: 15 residues. From germline, CDR1 is LNHDA and CDR2 SQIVND (reference sequence). The trim removed 5 bases at V and 7 bases at J, leaving 10 bases unmatched. CDR3 sequence: CASSQSGGLGNEQFF. The CDR3 coding sequence is TGTGCCAGTAGTCAGAGCGGGGGACTGGGGAATGAGCAGTTCTTC.

The rearrangement joins TRBV7-9 to TRBJ2-7; 12 bases agree with TRBD2. The CDR3 has 14 amino acids. Germline-derived CDR1 and CDR2 are SEHNR and FQNEAQ (reference sequence). The V and J ends lost 3 bases and 5 bases, in that order; junction bases with no gene match: 2. CDR3 DNA: TGTGCCAGCAGCTTGACTAGCGGGAGCGACGAGCAGTACTTC. This translates into CASSLTSGSDEQYF.

V usage is TRBV7-8 and J usage is TRBJ2-7; D possibly corresponds to TRBD2 (6 bases). V was cut by 8 bases and J by 3 bases, with 14 bases left in between. The CDR3 extends over 13 amino acids. Germline V gene data show CDR1 as SGHVS and CDR2 as FQNEAQ. The CDR3 sequence: CASRGGANYEQYF. In DNA, the CDR3 is TGTGCCAGCCGTGGAGGGGCAAACTACGAGCAGTACTTC.

This chain uses TRBV19 with TRBJ2-1, with 7 bases matching TRBD1. From germline, CDR1 is LNHDA and CDR2 SQIVND (reference sequence). V gave up 9 bases and J gave up 2 bases; unmatched junction bases: 7. This CDR3 is 14 amino acids long. In DNA, the CDR3 is TGTGCCAGCCTCGGCAGGGGGACCTACAATGAGCAGTTCTTC. The encoded protein is CASLGRGTYNEQFF.

This clone was counted between two and nine times. J is TRBJ2-7 and V is TRBV18, with unresolved D. Germline lookup yields CDR1 KGHSH and CDR2 LQKENI. The CDR3 runs to 17 residues. Trimming took 3 bases from V and 0 from J, leaving 18 bases between them. In nucleotides, the CDR3 is TGTGCCAGCTCACCCGGGTTTCGTGACCGAAACTCCTACGAGCAGTACTTC. Translating gives CASSPGFRDRNSYEQYF. Together with reference TRBV18 and TRBJ2-7, the CDR3 gives the full variable domain: NAGVMQNPRHLVRRRGQEARLRCSPMKGHSHVYWYRQLPEEGLKFMVYLQKENIIDESGMPKERFSAEFPKEGPSILRIQQVVRGDSAAYFCASSPGFRDRNSYEQYFGPGTRLTVT.

This chain connects TRBV5-4 to TRBJ2-6; D is undetermined. This CDR3 comprises 18 residues. Germline CDR1 is SGHNT and CDR2 is YYREEE (reference sequence). Trimming shortened V by 5 bases and J by 2 bases, and 20 bases separated the two germline ends. The CDR3 region is CASRSGPFIGAGANVLTF. The CDR3 DNA follows: TGTGCCAGCAGGTCAGGTCCCTTTATAGGAGCTGGGGCCAACGTCCTGACTTTC. The full variable domain, with the rest looked up from reference TRBV5-4 and TRBJ2-6, is ETGVTQSPTHLIKTRGQQVTLRCSSQSGHNTVSWYQQALGQGPQFIFQYYREEENGRGNFPPRFSGLQFPNYSSELNVNALELDDSALYLCASRSGPFIGAGANVLTFGAGSRLTVL.

CDR3 in DNA: TGTGCCACCAGTGACCGCGAAACCGACAGGCTATATGGCTACACCTTC. It codes for CATSDRETDRLYGYTF. The chain employs TRBV24-1 and TRBJ1-2; the D gene is possibly TRBD1 (6 bases). There are 16 residues in the CDR3. CDR1 is KGHDR, CDR2 SFDVKD, per germline. V was shortened by 4 bases and J by 5 bases, with 19 bases between the two germline ends.

The rearrangement joins TRBV7-2 to TRBJ1-4, with 7 bases fitting TRBD1. The CDR3 runs to 17 residues. Germline loops: CDR1 SGHTA, CDR2 FQGNSA. Losses at the gene ends were 1 base for V and 10 bases for J; bases not matched to a gene: 15. CDR3 sequence (DNA): TGTGCCAGCAGCTTAGAGGGGGACAGCTTAATGACGGGAAAACTGTTTTTT. As protein: CASSLEGDSLMTGKLFF.

The rearrangement links TRBV7-8 to TRBJ1-1; possibly TRBD1 for D (6 bases). The CDR3 covers 15 residues. CDR1 SGHVS and CDR2 FQNEAQ come from the germline V gene. Trimming pared 5 bases from V and 3 bases from J, leaving 16 bases between. CDR3: CASSPYEGGYTEAFF. The CDR3 region has the DNA TGTGCCAGCAGCCCGTACGAGGGGGGGTACACTGAAGCTTTCTTT.

This chain joins TRBV7-9 and TRBJ2-7, with 9 bases fitting TRBD1. The germline CDR1 and CDR2 sequences are SEHNR and FQNEAQ (reference sequence). J was trimmed by 5 bases and V by 1 base; bases with no gene match: 6. CDR3 size: 15 residues. CDR3 amino acids: CASSLVTGGYHEQYF. The DNA of the CDR3 is TGTGCCAGCAGCTTAGTGACAGGGGGGTACCACGAGCAGTACTTC.

The chain is built from TRBV29-1 and TRBJ1-6; D uncertain. Trimming left V 5 bases short and J 8 bases short, with 13 bases between. CDR3 length equals 13 residues. From germline, CDR1 is SQVTM and CDR2 ANQGSEA. The CDR3 DNA follows: TGCAGCGTTCGGTACGGCGGGGATTCACCCCTCCACTTT. Translating gives CSVRYGGDSPLHF. Full variable domain (remainder filled in from reference TRBV29-1 and TRBJ1-6): SAVISQKPSRDICQRGTSLTIQCQVDSQVTMMFWYRQQPGQSLTLIATANQGSEATYESGFVIDKFPISRPNLTFSTLTVSNMSPEDSSIYLCSVRYGGDSPLHFGNGTRLTVT.

This chain links TRBV15 with TRBJ1-4; tentatively, D is TRBD1 (6 bases). The CDR3 extends over 15 amino acids. The V end was cut by 5 bases, the J end by 6 bases, with 16 bases between. CDR1 is LNHNV and CDR2 is YYDKDF in the germline V gene (reference sequence). CDR3 region: CATSRGGDIDEKLFF. The CDR3 nucleotides read TGTGCCACCAGCCGAGGGGGGGATATCGATGAAAAACTGTTTTTT. The full variable domain, rest sourced from reference TRBV15 and TRBJ1-4, is DAMVIQNPRYQVTQFGKPVTLSCSQTLNHNVMYWYQQKSSQAPKLLFHYYDKDFNNEADTPDNFQSRRPNTSFCFLDIRSPGLGDTAMYLCATSRGGDIDEKLFFGSGTQLSVL.

CDR3 DNA: TGTGCCAGCTCACCAAGGGGACAGGTCTTGTTCTTC. As protein: CASSPRGQVLFF. The chain carries TRBV18 and TRBJ2-1; 8 bases are a match to TRBD1. The V gene end was trimmed by 2 bases and the J gene end by 15 bases; junction bases not matched to a gene: 6. Germline values: CDR1 KGHSH, CDR2 LQKENI. This CDR3 is 12 amino acids long.

The CDR3 loop reads CASSIPGINYGYTF. The CDR3 DNA is TGTGCCAGTAGTATCCCGGGAATTAACTATGGCTACACCTTC. The V and J genes are TRBV19 and TRBJ1-2; no clear D gene. Looked up from germline, CDR1 is LNHDA and CDR2 is SQIVND (reference sequence). Trimming removed 3 bases at V and 1 base at J, with 9 bases between. This CDR3 comprises 14 residues.